This T cell receptor beta chain was obtained from a study of persistence of HIV-infected CD4 T cells. Study-wide results and caveats: Degenerate expanded CDR3beta sequences were enriched among CMV- and Gag-responding cells.

Cells were stimulated nonspecifically with anti-CD3/anti-CD28 magnetic beads. Sorting of responding CD4+ T cells relied on upregulated CD40 ligand together with CD69. Donors had CD4+ T cell counts above 400 cells/uL and were CMV-seropositive. Before stimulation, PBMCs underwent CD8+ T cell depletion. V shed 4 bases and J 1 base; nucleotides not matched to a gene: 5. CDR3 length equals 14 residues. Germline V gives CDR1 SGHNT, CDR2 YYREEE (reference sequence). The libraries were made with immunoSEQ version 4 in survey mode. Produced via immunoSEQ multiplex PCR; TCRdb's table is partial and in-frame only. Of about 46,000 clones listed, about 87% are singletons. To note about this clone: The antigen is unknown.

J is TRBJ2-7 and V is TRBV5-4; 7 bases are shared with TRBD1. The material was CD4+ T cells sorted from PBMCs after roughly 19-hour stimulation, obtained from a patient who received antiretroviral therapy. This receptor was identified in an adult woman with HIV who was CMV-seropositive. The CDR3 nucleotides are TGTGCCAGCAGCCACGGGACAGCTTCCTACGAGCAGTACTTC. This sequence encodes CASSHGTASYEQYF. The variable domain in full, with the rest retrieved from reference TRBV5-4 and TRBJ2-7, is ETGVTQSPTHLIKTRGQQVTLRCSSQSGHNTVSWYQQALGQGPQFIFQYYREEENGRGNFPPRFSGLQFPNYSSELNVNALELDDSALYLCASSHGTASYEQYFGPGTRLTVT.